The present T cell receptor beta chain was sequenced within a study of cytotoxic CD8 clonotypes in ibrutinib-treated CLL (dated by TCRdb to about 2021). Looking at the study overall: In this cohort, some 14 patients were treatment-naive and roughly 10 were relapsed/refractory, while 17 to 18 had unmutated IGHV. The response samples were drawn at a median of 12 months into treatment, with a range of roughly 6 to 36 months. Every remission and progressive disease sample was obtained while ibrutinib was still being received by the patients. Responses were partial in 24 patients and complete in 2; after median around 72 months follow-up, about 14 stayed in remission and approximately 12 progressed. Samples averaged about 260,000 productive templates and some 96,000 productive rearrangements. Cryopreserved peripheral blood mononuclear cells were collected at three points: before therapy, at response, and at either sustained remission or disease progression. Of the roughly 79 people in the trial, about 25 had longitudinal samples available.

Each clonotype received, on average, about 9.7x coverage in deep resolution sequencing performed on a MiSeq, where the target depth lay between 1 in 1 million and 1 in 200,000 T cells. TCR beta libraries were generated with the immunoSEQ hsTCRB Kit. In the original analysis: ImmunoSEQ Data Assistant and ImmunoSEQ Analyzer were used for data analysis, and V, D and J genes were assigned according to IMGT definitions. Clonality, which ranges from 0 to 1, was calculated as one minus the normalized Shannon entropy of productive rearrangement frequencies. Only overrepresented clonotypes making up at least 0.05% of the repertoire of each patient were included in the public clonotype analysis. About a dozen repertoires from age-matched healthy donors, obtained from immuneACCESS, served as clonality controls. TCRdb retrieved this table from immuneACCESS and kept in-frame rearrangements only. Not all clones are present; in checked studies, unresolved V genes account for under half, and no reason is known for the remainder. V and J calls and clone size are given by that table; D and trimming were obtained from the DNA. In this sample the table shows approximately 25,000 clones, nearly 70% of which occur a single time. The ten largest account for just over 50% of the sample.

There are 13 amino acids in the CDR3, from cysteine to phenylalanine inclusive. The kept DNA is CDR3 alone, 39 bases in frame from the first base. V is shortened by 0 bases, J by 9 bases, and the region joining them spans 13 bases. CDR1 and CDR2 were assigned from the germline V gene as SGHDT and YYEEEE. In light of the paper, this sample's time point label describes: progressive disease on ibrutinib. Around 2 micrograms of genomic DNA were extracted from cryopreserved PBMCs for TCR beta library preparation. Longitudinal blood samples from CLL patients on ibrutinib monotherapy were analyzed using high-throughput TCR beta sequencing. The patients took part in an open-label, single-center phase 2 trial of ibrutinib monotherapy. This clone has a count of ten or more. What this receptor recognizes is not known. Per-nucleotide qualities are absent, and no much larger clonotype sits a single base away. The full study reports these points: Public clonotypes were found to be uncommon and were observed to contract or remain stable during treatment; the increase in clonality was shown to reflect expansion of private clonotypes at ibrutinib response. Baseline clonality exceeded that of age-matched healthy donors and correlated strongly with circulating CD8+ T-cell counts. Clonality increased at ibrutinib response, stayed stable in sustained remission, and fell back toward baseline at progression. Sustained-remission and progressing patients did not have matched sampling times, and lymph node repertoires were not examined.

The starting material was PBMCs, obtained at disease progression, from a patient treated with ibrutinib. The clonotype was recovered from a human donor with chronic lymphocytic leukemia. The V and J genes are TRBV5-6 and TRBJ2-7, and possibly TRBD2, on 5 matching bases. The CDR3 reads CASSLVGKAGQYF. Read as DNA, the sequence is TGTGCCAGCAGCTTGGTGGGGAAGGCGGGGCAGTACTTC.